The 12 T cell receptor beta chains below all came from one sample that was sequenced in a study of blood T cell repertoires in COVID-19. Profiled with immunoSEQ multiplex PCR; TCRdb holds only in-frame clones, not every one. The repertoire holds 140,000 to 150,000 clones, approximately 92% seen once, with around 15% in the top ten. The sample was peripheral blood. The receptors were sampled from a man between 18 and 29 years old with COVID-19, enrolled during active disease.

In nucleotides, the CDR3 is TGTGCCAGCAGTCACTCCGGGGGGGAAGGGAACACTGAAGCTTTCTTT. This codes for CASSHSGGEGNTEAFF. The chain combines TRBV28 with TRBJ1-1, with a possible D match to TRBD1 (5 bases). Deletions cut 5 bases from V and 1 base from J, with 17 bases between. The germline V gene encodes CDR1 MDHEN and CDR2 SYDVKM. The CDR3 sequence is 16 residues long.

The rearrangement joins TRBV28 to TRBJ1-5; D unclear. V gave up 11 bases and J gave up 0 bases, with 11 bases separating them. CDR3 size: 13 residues. The germline V gene has CDR1 MDHEN and CDR2 SYDVKM. In nucleotides, the CDR3 is TGTGCCGCGGACGGGGATAGCAATCAGCCCCAGCATTTT. The encoded protein is CAADGDSNQPQHF. The variable domain in full, with the rest retrieved from reference TRBV28 and TRBJ1-5, is DVKVTQSSRYLVKRTGEKVFLECVQDMDHENMFWYRQDPGLGLRLIYFSYDVKMKEKGDIPEGYSVSREKKERFSLILESASTNQTSMYLCAADGDSNQPQHFGDGTRLSIL.

The V and J genes are TRBV10-2 and TRBJ2-7; D is unclear. Germline-derived CDR1 and CDR2 are WSHSY and SAAADI. The CDR3 is made up of 14 amino acids. Trimming shortened V by 3 bases and J by 3 bases, and 12 bases separated the two germline ends. The CDR3 DNA reads as TGCGCCAGCAGTGAAAGGCTAGAGGTCTACGAGCAGTACTTC. It is translated as CASSERLEVYEQYF.

CDR3 DNA sequence: TGTGCCAGCATCCAGGGTTCTGAAGCTTTCTTT. Its protein is CASIQGSEAFF. The gene calls are TRBV2 and TRBJ1-1, with D possibly matching TRBD1 (5 bases). V dropped 7 bases and J dropped 6 bases, with 9 bases sitting between them. CDR3 size: 11 residues. CDR1 is SNHLY and CDR2 is FYNNEI in the germline V gene.

This rearrangement joins TRBV6-2 or TRBV6-3 to TRBJ1-1; no firm D call. V lost 4 bases and J 0 bases, leaving 6 bases between the germline ends. This CDR3 region has 13 residues. Germline CDR1 is MNHEY and CDR2 is SVGEGT. CDR3 DNA: TGTGCCAGCAGTTCCCTCTTGAACACTGAAGCTTTCTTT. This sequence encodes CASSSLLNTEAFF.

The chain has TRBV24-1 and TRBJ2-2; 10 bases match TRBD1. V lost 3 bases, J lost 4 bases, and 1 base stayed unmatched. CDR1 KGHDR and CDR2 SFDVKD come from the germline V gene. The CDR3 spans 15 residues. CDR3 residues: CATSDRQGATGELFF. The DNA for the CDR3 is TGTGCCACCAGTGATCGACAGGGGGCCACCGGGGAGCTGTTTTTT.

The genes are TRBV28 and TRBJ2-7; 9 nucleotides line up with TRBD2. The CDR3 has 15 amino acids. The germline V gene has CDR1 MDHEN and CDR2 SYDVKM. J lost 2 bases, V lost 3 bases, and 5 bases had no gene match. The CDR3 nucleotides are TGTGCCAGCAGTTTGTGGTTAGCGGGAGCCTACGAGCAGTACTTC. It is translated as CASSLWLAGAYEQYF.

The chain recombines TRBV6-5 with TRBJ2-1; D is unresolved. V lost 5 bases to trimming and J lost 6 bases, with 11 bases between them. The CDR3 is 13 residues long. Germline V CDR1 and CDR2: MNHEY, SVGAGI. Here the CDR3 DNA reads TGTGCCAGCAGTACGACACGATTCAATGAGCAGTTCTTC. Protein sequence: CASSTTRFNEQFF.

The sample holds one count of this clone. The chain recombines TRBV11-2 with TRBJ2-7; TRBD2 matches at 8 bases. This CDR3 has 16 residues. From germline, CDR1 is SGHAT and CDR2 FQNNGV. Trimming cost V 5 bases and J 2 bases; bases outside gene matches: 11. The CDR3 spells CASSKNAAGVTYEQYF. CDR3 in DNA: TGTGCCAGCAGCAAAAACGCAGCGGGAGTTACCTACGAGCAGTACTTC.

The chain uses TRBV28 and TRBJ2-5; TRBD1 matches 8 bases. V lost 5 bases and J lost 3; bases outside the gene matches: 14. CDR1 is MDHEN, CDR2 SYDVKM, per germline. CDR3 length: 17 residues. This chain's CDR3 is CASSPLLGTGGEETQYF. The DNA of the CDR3 is TGTGCCAGCAGTCCACTCCTTGGGACAGGTGGAGAAGAGACCCAGTACTTC.

The rearrangement uses TRBV5-6 and TRBJ2-2; 8 bases are shared with TRBD1. Germline V gene sequence: CDR1 SGHDT, CDR2 YYEEEE. CDR3 length: 14 residues. The V gene end was trimmed by 2 bases and the J gene end by 6 bases; junction bases not matched to a gene: 3. The CDR3 reads CASSFGRGPGELFF. CDR3 nucleotides: TGTGCCAGCAGCTTCGGCAGGGGGCCCGGGGAGCTGTTTTTT.

This chain uses TRBV18 with TRBJ1-1, with 7 bases lining up with TRBD1. Looked up from germline, CDR1 is KGHSH and CDR2 is LQKENI. This CDR3 region has 12 residues. Trimming cost V 6 bases and J 8 bases; bases outside gene matches: 6. CDR3 in DNA: TGTGCCAGCTCCCCAGGGGGGGGAGAAGCTTTCTTT. This codes for CASSPGGGEAFF.